The 5 T cell receptor beta chains below all came from one sample that was sequenced in a study of blood T cell repertoires in COVID-19. Sequenced by immunoSEQ multiplex PCR; TCRdb stores in-frame clones only, minus some. Of under 200,000 clones listed, 85% to 90% were seen once; the top ten hold roughly 3.6%. Sequenced material: peripheral blood. These receptors were taken from a man aged 18-30 years with active or convalescent COVID-19.

This chain uses TRBV2 with TRBJ2-3; the match to TRBD2 covers 8 bases. The CDR3 is 17 residues long. CDR1 is SNHLY and CDR2 is FYNNEI in the germline V gene. After removal of 9 bases from V and 4 bases from J, the junction contained 18 bases not matched to a gene. CDR3 bases: TGTGCCAGGTTGGGGGGGCGGGAGGATGCGAGCGCAGATACGCAGTATTTT. This translates into CARLGGREDASADTQYF.

The chain combines TRBV28 with TRBJ2-1, with unresolved D. V gave up 4 bases and J gave up 8 bases, with 24 bases separating them. Germline CDR1 MDHEN, CDR2 SYDVKM. The CDR3 contains 17 residues. For the CDR3, the DNA is TGTGCCAGCAGTTACGTCATAACGTTCCATGGTGGCTATGAGCAGTTCTTC. This sequence encodes CASSYVITFHGGYEQFF. The variable domain in full, with the rest retrieved from reference TRBV28 and TRBJ2-1, is DVKVTQSSRYLVKRTGEKVFLECVQDMDHENMFWYRQDPGLGLRLIYFSYDVKMKEKGDIPEGYSVSREKKERFSLILESASTNQTSMYLCASSYVITFHGGYEQFFGPGTRLTVL.

This rearrangement joins TRBV27 to TRBJ2-7; TRBD1 agrees at 7 bases. The junction had 1 base not matched to a gene; V was cut back by 0 bases and J by 2 bases. Germline values: CDR1 MNHEY, CDR2 SMNVEV (reference sequence). This CDR3 spans 14 amino acids. In DNA, the CDR3 is TGTGCCAGCAGTTTATCGCAGGGGGCCTACGAGCAGTACGTC. Its protein is CASSLSQGAYEQYV.

This clone was found a few times. This sequence joins TRBV28 and TRBJ1-5, with unresolved D. The V end lost 2 bases, the J end lost 2 bases, and 10 bases lay between the germline ends. The germline V gene encodes CDR1 MDHEN and CDR2 SYDVKM. There are 15 residues in the CDR3. CDR3 bases: TGTGCCAGCAGTTTACATTCCGGGGGCAATCAGCCCCAGCATTTT. Translating it yields CASSLHSGGNQPQHF.

This rearrangement joins TRBV5-1 to TRBJ2-3, with D perhaps TRBD1 (6 bases). The CDR3 sequence is 15 residues long. Germline V gene data show CDR1 as SGHRS and CDR2 as YFSETQ. Between the trimmed V and J ends, which lost 1 base and 2 bases, there was a span of 11 bases. This CDR3 is CASSLPTGTTDTQYF. Written as DNA, the CDR3 is TGCGCCAGCAGCTTGCCCACAGGGACCACAGATACGCAGTATTTT. Full variable domain (missing parts from reference TRBV5-1 and TRBJ2-3): KAGVTQTPRYLIKTRGQQVTLSCSPISGHRSVSWYQQTPGQGLQFLFEYFSETQRNKGNFPGRFSGRQFSNSRSEMNVSTLELGDSALYLCASSLPTGTTDTQYFGPGTRLTVL.